This T cell receptor (beta chain) stems from a study of blood T cell repertoires in COVID-19. As for the study in general: Both acute and convalescent COVID-19 samples were obtained from the United States, Italy and Spain. Nucleic acid was either cDNA or gDNA, and it came from T cells, B-cell-depleted T cells, or PBMCs.

This CDR3 has 16 residues. V shed 1 base, J shed 5 bases, and the junction held 9 bases outside the gene matches. Germline V lookup: CDR1 SGHAT, CDR2 FQNNGV. Original methodology: Counts of nucleated cells, estimated from reference gene primer amplification, were obtained. Only in-frame clones appear in the TCRdb table, and some are missing; sequencing was by immunoSEQ multiplex PCR. V and J calls and clone size follow that table, whereas D and trimming were derived from the DNA. Among approximately 50,000 clones listed, 79% were seen once. The specimen sequenced was peripheral blood. This sequence was found in a man between 65 and 85 years old with acute or convalescent COVID-19. The chain combines TRBV11-2 with TRBJ1-1, with TRBD1 identical over 8 bases. CDR3 amino acids: CASSLAPTGVGTEAFF. The CDR3 region has the DNA TGTGCCAGCAGCTTAGCCCCGACAGGGGTTGGAACTGAAGCTTTCTTT.